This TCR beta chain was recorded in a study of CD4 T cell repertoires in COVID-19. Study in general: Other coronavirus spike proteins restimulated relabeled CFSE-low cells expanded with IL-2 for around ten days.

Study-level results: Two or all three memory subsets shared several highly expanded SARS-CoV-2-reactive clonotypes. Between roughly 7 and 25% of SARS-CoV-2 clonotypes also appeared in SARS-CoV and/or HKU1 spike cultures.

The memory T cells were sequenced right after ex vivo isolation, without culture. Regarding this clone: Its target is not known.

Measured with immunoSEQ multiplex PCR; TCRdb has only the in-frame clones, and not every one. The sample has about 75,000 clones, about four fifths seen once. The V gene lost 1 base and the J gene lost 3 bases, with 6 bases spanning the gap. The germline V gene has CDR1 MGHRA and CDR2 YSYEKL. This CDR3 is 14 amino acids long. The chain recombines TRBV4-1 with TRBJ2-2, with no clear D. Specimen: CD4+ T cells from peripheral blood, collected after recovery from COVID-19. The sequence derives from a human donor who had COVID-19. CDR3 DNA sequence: TGCGCCAGCAGCCAAGTTAAGGACACCGGGGAGCTGTTTTTT. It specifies CASSQVKDTGELFF.